Detailed here is one TCR beta chain. The antigen remains undetermined. These data come from a study of cytomegalovirus exposure and HLA in healthy donors. The study, taken as a whole, reports: Roughly even sequencing depth across donors was the assumption behind the presence/absence analyses.

The PCR had 60 Vbeta and 13 Jbeta primers. Sequenced by immunoSEQ multiplex PCR; TCRdb stores in-frame clones only, minus some. In the table there are about 150,000 clones, 64% of which are singletons. The germline CDR1 and CDR2 sequences are SGHDT and YYEEEE. CDR3 size: 12 residues. Trimming cost V 0 bases and J 7 bases, with 7 bases left between them. Input material: PBMCs. The TCR was taken from a woman in her 30s in good health and CMV-seropositive. The chain links TRBV5-6 to TRBJ1-1; D not certain. The chain's CDR3 is CASSLGTDEAFF. The CDR3 DNA sequence: TGTGCCAGCAGCTTGGGAACAGATGAAGCTTTCTTT.